These T cell receptor beta chains were read from a single sample in a study of T cell responses to AZD1222 COVID-19 vaccine. Clones were read by immunoSEQ multiplex PCR, and TCRdb kept only the in-frame ones, dropping some. This sample has more than 100,000 clones, with about 85% found just once. The sample here was peripheral blood, taken on day 0 of AZD1222 vaccination. These receptors all stem from an adult in good health. The CDR3 runs from the conserved cysteine through the conserved F or W. The D gene is left open where the match is weak. Only some rows state a clone size, as once, few, many or a class for expanded clones.

D gene: NA; J gene: TRBJ1-1; clone size: NA; V gene: TRBV7-2; CDR3 protein: CASSPETHMNTEAFF; CDR3 DNA: TGTGCCAGCAGCCCGGAGACACATATGAACACTGAAGCTTTCTTT
D gene: TRBD1; J gene: TRBJ1-1; clone size: NA; V gene: TRBV11-2; CDR3 protein: CASSLRDRGRTEAFF; CDR3 DNA: TGTGCCAGCAGCCTCCGGGACAGGGGGCGGACTGAAGCTTTCTTT
D gene: NA; J gene: TRBJ1-6; clone size: NA; V gene: TRBV4-1; CDR3 protein: CASRRSGESPLHF; CDR3 DNA: TGCGCCAGCAGAAGGTCCGGGGAATCACCCCTCCACTTT
D gene: TRBD1; J gene: TRBJ1-2; clone size: NA; V gene: TRBV2; CDR3 protein: CASSGDSDYGYTF; CDR3 DNA: TGTGCCAGCAGTGGGGACAGTGACTATGGCTACACCTTC
D gene: NA; J gene: TRBJ1-5; clone size: NA; V gene: TRBV24-1; CDR3 protein: CATSETGGNQPQHF; CDR3 DNA: TGTGCCACCAGTGAGACTGGGGGCAATCAGCCCCAGCATTTT
D gene: NA; J gene: TRBJ2-7; clone size: NA; V gene: TRBV27; CDR3 protein: CASSLRSGSYEQYF; CDR3 DNA: TGTGCCAGCAGTTTGCGGAGCGGCTCCTACGAGCAGTACTTC
D gene: TRBD1; J gene: TRBJ1-2; clone size: NA; V gene: TRBV28; CDR3 protein: CASSRTGGGYTF; CDR3 DNA: TGTGCCAGCAGTCGAACAGGGGGTGGCTACACCTTC
D gene: NA; J gene: TRBJ1-1; clone size: NA; V gene: TRBV27; CDR3 protein: CASSLWGSPEAFF; CDR3 DNA: TGTGCCAGCAGTTTATGGGGGTCGCCTGAAGCTTTCTTT
D gene: TRBD2; J gene: TRBJ2-1; clone size: NA; V gene: TRBV28; CDR3 protein: CASSLGRVGLNEQFF; CDR3 DNA: TGTGCCAGCAGTTTGGGGAGGGTGGGTCTAAATGAGCAGTTCTTC
D gene: TRBD1; J gene: TRBJ1-1; clone size: NA; V gene: TRBV6-5; CDR3 protein: CASSDRGREAFF; CDR3 DNA: TGTGCCAGCAGCGACAGGGGGCGCGAAGCTTTCTTT
D gene: NA; J gene: TRBJ1-5; clone size: NA; V gene: TRBV30; CDR3 protein: CAWSVKGNNQPQHF; CDR3 DNA: TGTGCCTGGAGTGTAAAAGGTAACAATCAGCCCCAGCATTTT
D gene: NA; J gene: TRBJ1-5; clone size: NA; V gene: TRBV25-1; CDR3 protein: CASSGPKWGSNQPQHF; CDR3 DNA: TGTGCCAGCAGTGGTCCCAAATGGGGGAGCAATCAGCCCCAGCATTTT
D gene: NA; J gene: TRBJ1-2; clone size: NA; V gene: TRBV19; CDR3 protein: CASSLQTYYGYTF; CDR3 DNA: TGTGCCAGTAGTCTACAGACCTACTATGGCTACACCTTC
D gene: TRBD1; J gene: TRBJ2-7; clone size: NA; V gene: TRBV2; CDR3 protein: CASRTNSAGGRHEQYF; CDR3 DNA: TGTGCCAGCAGAACCAACAGTGCAGGGGGCCGCCACGAGCAGTACTTC
D gene: TRBD2; J gene: TRBJ2-1; clone size: NA; V gene: TRBV24-1; CDR3 protein: CATSVSLASGEGNEQFF; CDR3 DNA: TGTGCCACCAGTGTTAGTTTGGCTAGCGGAGAGGGCAATGAGCAGTTCTTC
D gene: NA; J gene: TRBJ1-1; clone size: NA; V gene: TRBV29-1; CDR3 protein: CSVPSGGAVNTEAFF; CDR3 DNA: TGCAGCGTTCCCTCCGGGGGGGCCGTGAACACTGAAGCTTTCTTT
D gene: TRBD1; J gene: TRBJ1-5; clone size: NA; V gene: TRBV12-3/TRBV12-4; CDR3 protein: CASTRQGLQPQHF; CDR3 DNA: TGTGCCAGCACTAGACAGGGTCTTCAGCCCCAGCATTTT
D gene: NA; J gene: TRBJ2-5; clone size: few; V gene: TRBV11-1; CDR3 protein: CASSSAQPQETQYF; CDR3 DNA: TGTGCCAGCAGCTCCGCCCAGCCCCAAGAGACCCAGTACTTC
D gene: TRBD1; J gene: TRBJ1-6; clone size: NA; V gene: TRBV7-2; CDR3 protein: CASSMDRAANSPLHF; CDR3 DNA: TGTGCCAGCAGCATGGACAGGGCTGCTAATTCACCCCTCCACTTT
D gene: NA; J gene: TRBJ2-3; clone size: once; V gene: TRBV10-3; CDR3 protein: CAISESMPGTFTDTQYF; CDR3 DNA: TGTGCCATCAGTGAGTCGATGCCAGGAACGTTCACAGATACGCAGTATTTT
D gene: TRBD1; J gene: TRBJ1-4; clone size: NA; V gene: TRBV28; CDR3 protein: CASSTQDRAHEKLFF; CDR3 DNA: TGTGCCAGCAGTACCCAGGACAGGGCCCATGAAAAACTGTTTTTT
D gene: NA; J gene: TRBJ2-7; clone size: once; V gene: TRBV7-2; CDR3 protein: CASSYDRTYEQYF; CDR3 DNA: TGTGCCAGCAGCTACGACAGAACCTACGAGCAGTACTTC
D gene: NA; J gene: TRBJ2-1; clone size: once; V gene: TRBV9; CDR3 protein: CASSVVGESSYNEQFF; CDR3 DNA: TGTGCCAGCAGCGTAGTTGGGGAGAGCTCCTACAATGAGCAGTTCTTC
D gene: NA; J gene: TRBJ1-2; clone size: NA; V gene: TRBV2; CDR3 protein: CASSATAGYTF; CDR3 DNA: TGTGCCAGCAGTGCGACAGCTGGCTACACCTTC
D gene: NA; J gene: TRBJ2-7; clone size: NA; V gene: TRBV18; CDR3 protein: CASSPLPGQAPNEQYF; CDR3 DNA: TGTGCCAGCTCACCGTTACCGGGACAAGCCCCTAACGAGCAGTACTTC
D gene: TRBD2; J gene: TRBJ2-2; clone size: NA; V gene: TRBV19; CDR3 protein: CASSITAGGNTGELFF; CDR3 DNA: TGTGCCAGTAGTATTACAGCGGGAGGGAACACCGGGGAGCTGTTTTTT
D gene: NA; J gene: TRBJ1-5; clone size: NA; V gene: TRBV5-1; CDR3 protein: CASSRDGYNQPQHF; CDR3 DNA: TGCGCCAGCAGCCGGGACGGTTACAATCAGCCCCAGCATTTT
D gene: NA; J gene: TRBJ2-1; clone size: NA; V gene: TRBV27; CDR3 protein: CASSSAERRVDEQFF; CDR3 DNA: TGTGCCAGCAGTTCAGCGGAGCGAAGGGTGGATGAGCAGTTCTTC
D gene: TRBD2; J gene: TRBJ2-7; clone size: NA; V gene: TRBV19; CDR3 protein: CASSPRTSEGSYEQYF; CDR3 DNA: TGTGCCAGTAGTCCTCGGACTAGCGAGGGATCCTACGAGCAGTACTTC
D gene: NA; J gene: TRBJ1-2; clone size: NA; V gene: TRBV28; CDR3 protein: CATLGTSNYGYTF; CDR3 DNA: TGTGCCACCTTGGGGACGTCGAACTATGGCTACACCTTC
D gene: NA; J gene: TRBJ2-7; clone size: NA; V gene: TRBV5-1; CDR3 protein: CASSLERRSYEQYF; CDR3 DNA: TGCGCCAGCAGCTTGGAGCGTAGGTCCTACGAGCAGTACTTC
D gene: NA; J gene: TRBJ1-6; clone size: NA; V gene: TRBV28; CDR3 protein: CASSLSGAYNSPLHF; CDR3 DNA: TGTGCCAGCAGTTTGTCCGGGGCCTATAATTCACCCCTCCACTTT
D gene: TRBD1; J gene: TRBJ1-1; clone size: NA; V gene: TRBV5-8; CDR3 protein: CASSRKGAGMNTEAFF; CDR3 DNA: TGTGCCAGCAGCCGAAAGGGGGCAGGGATGAACACTGAAGCTTTCTTT
D gene: NA; J gene: TRBJ1-2; clone size: NA; V gene: TRBV24-1; CDR3 protein: CATPDGRRQTGYTF; CDR3 DNA: TGTGCCACCCCCGACGGTAGGAGACAGACTGGCTACACCTTC
D gene: TRBD1; J gene: TRBJ2-1; clone size: NA; V gene: TRBV3-1/TRBV3-2; CDR3 protein: CASSPPDRGPENEQFF; CDR3 DNA: TGTGCCAGCAGCCCGCCGGACAGGGGCCCCGAAAATGAGCAGTTCTTC
D gene: NA; J gene: TRBJ1-1; clone size: NA; V gene: TRBV29-1; CDR3 protein: CSVVRDPNTEAFF; CDR3 DNA: TGCAGCGTTGTTAGGGACCCGAACACTGAAGCTTTCTTT
D gene: TRBD1; J gene: TRBJ1-3; clone size: few; V gene: TRBV5-1; CDR3 protein: CASSLGQGDGNTIYF; CDR3 DNA: TGCGCCAGCAGCTTGGGACAGGGGGACGGAAACACCATATATTTT
D gene: TRBD2; J gene: TRBJ2-7; clone size: few; V gene: TRBV29-1; CDR3 protein: CSVLGGTSGGSYEQYF; CDR3 DNA: TGCAGCGTCCTAGGCGGCACTAGCGGGGGGTCCTACGAGCAGTACTTC
D gene: TRBD1; J gene: TRBJ2-6; clone size: NA; V gene: TRBV6-6; CDR3 protein: CASSSQAGGGYSGANVLTF; CDR3 DNA: TGTGCCAGCAGCTCGCAGGCAGGGGGCGGATACTCTGGGGCCAACGTCCTGACTTTC
D gene: NA; J gene: TRBJ1-1; clone size: NA; V gene: TRBV11-2; CDR3 protein: CASSSRRLATEAFF; CDR3 DNA: TGTGCCAGCAGCTCTCGTAGACTGGCCACTGAAGCTTTCTTT
D gene: NA; J gene: TRBJ2-2; clone size: NA; V gene: TRBV11-3; CDR3 protein: CASSLSSDHWDGGELFF; CDR3 DNA: TGTGCCAGCAGCTTGTCTAGCGACCACTGGGACGGCGGGGAGCTGTTTTTT
D gene: TRBD2; J gene: TRBJ2-7; clone size: NA; V gene: TRBV11-2; CDR3 protein: CASSSRLAGDTYEQYF; CDR3 DNA: TGTGCCAGCAGCTCAAGACTAGCGGGAGACACCTACGAGCAGTACTTC
D gene: NA; J gene: TRBJ2-3; clone size: NA; V gene: TRBV5-1; CDR3 protein: CASSLGGPSDTQYF; CDR3 DNA: TGCGCCAGCAGCTTGGGGGGACCCTCAGATACGCAGTATTTT
D gene: NA; J gene: TRBJ1-6; clone size: NA; V gene: TRBV19; CDR3 protein: CASSPLRGRGNSPLHF; CDR3 DNA: TGTGCCAGTAGCCCGCTCCGGGGCAGGGGAAATTCACCCCTCCACTTT
D gene: TRBD2; J gene: TRBJ2-2; clone size: NA; V gene: TRBV7-9; CDR3 protein: CASSLGRTRDTGELFF; CDR3 DNA: TGTGCCAGCAGCTTAGGCCGGACTAGAGACACCGGGGAGCTGTTTTTT
D gene: TRBD1; J gene: TRBJ1-2; clone size: NA; V gene: TRBV5-1; CDR3 protein: CASSLDRGINYGYTF; CDR3 DNA: TGCGCCAGCAGCCTAGACAGGGGTATTAACTATGGCTACACCTTC
D gene: TRBD1; J gene: TRBJ1-6; clone size: NA; V gene: TRBV6-5; CDR3 protein: CASGLDRAGSSPLHF; CDR3 DNA: TGTGCCAGCGGGTTGGACAGGGCGGGTAGTTCACCCCTCCACTTT
D gene: NA; J gene: TRBJ2-5; clone size: NA; V gene: TRBV5-5; CDR3 protein: CASRGPGFQETQYF; CDR3 DNA: TGTGCCAGCAGGGGACCCGGGTTCCAAGAGACCCAGTACTTC
D gene: NA; J gene: TRBJ2-7; clone size: NA; V gene: TRBV14; CDR3 protein: CASSQLLTGSEQYF; CDR3 DNA: TGTGCCAGCAGCCAGTTACTTACAGGGTCCGAGCAGTACTTC